The 5 T cell receptor beta chains below all came from one sample that was sequenced in a study of human T cells and chemical hapten exposure. The time point here: pre-sensitization, week 0. Treatment noted: therapeutic diphenylcyclopropenone sensitization with weekly scalp DPC. TCRdb redid the calling of the RACE reads with MiXCR, one entry per CDR3 protein. This repertoire shows a few hundred thousand distinct CDR3 sequences, about 9% found once; its top ten account for 2.3%. Sequencing used whole blood, obtained in connection with sensitization to the hapten diphenylcyclopropenone (DPC). Receptors originate from a woman aged 35 to 49 with alopecia areata. Some clones in this sample may be carry-over from other donors' samples.

A few counts support this clonotype. The CDR3 is CSVEFWGGGSGNTIYF. CDR3 DNA: TGCAGCGTTGAATTTTGGGGGGGAGGCTCTGGAAACACCATATATTTT. The chain uses TRBV29-1 and TRBJ1-3; perhaps TRBD1 as D (5 bases). CDR3 length: 16 residues. Deletions cut 2 bases from V and 0 bases from J, with 14 bases between. Germline values: CDR1 SQVTM, CDR2 ANQGSEA.

This clonotype has more than one count but fewer than ten. The genes are TRBV20-1 and TRBJ2-3; the D call may be TRBD1 or TRBD2 (5 bases each). The germline V gene has CDR1 DFQATT and CDR2 SNEGSKA (reference sequence). V lost 3 bases to trimming and J lost 2 bases, with 12 bases between them. The length of the CDR3 is 14 residues. CDR3 sequence: CSASRGTHTDTQYF. In nucleotides, the CDR3 is TGCAGTGCTAGTCGTGGGACCCACACAGATACGCAGTATTTT.

This chain connects TRBV18 to TRBJ1-5; D perhaps matches TRBD1 (6 bases). The CDR3 extends over 16 amino acids. V lost 3 bases to trimming and J lost 0 bases, with 12 bases between them. Germline CDR1 KGHSH, CDR2 LQKENI. The CDR3: CASSPQGQPSNQPQHF. As DNA, the CDR3 is TGTGCCAGCTCACCGCAAGGACAGCCTAGCAATCAGCCCCAGCATTTT.

This clonotype was counted only a few times. The rearrangement uses TRBV12-3 or TRBV12-4 and TRBJ2-7; TRBD1 aligns across 12 bases. Trimming removed 0 bases from V and 2 bases from J; junction bases left unmatched: 2. This CDR3 spans 16 amino acids. This CDR3 reads CASSLAGTGGPYEQYF. The CDR3, as DNA: TGTGCCAGCAGTTTAGCCGGGACAGGGGGCCCCTACGAGCAGTACTTC.

The rearrangement joins TRBV2 to TRBJ2-7; 8 positions agree with TRBD2. CDR1 and CDR2 from the germline V gene are SNHLY and FYNNEI. The CDR3 length is 14 residues. J was trimmed by 3 bases and V by 7 bases; bases with no gene match: 8. CDR3 nucleotide sequence: TGTGCCAGCACGGGGGGGTACTTCGTCTACGAGCAGTACTTC. Protein product: CASTGGYFVYEQYF. Full variable domain (remainder filled in from reference TRBV2 and TRBJ2-7): EPEVTQTPSHQVTQMGQEVILRCVPISNHLYFYWYRQILGQKVEFLVSFYNNEISEKSEIFDDQFSVERPDGSNFTLKIRSTKLEDSAMYFCASTGGYFVYEQYFGPGTRLTVT.